This is a list of T cell receptor beta chains from one sample in a study of blood T cell repertoires in COVID-19. Clones were sequenced by immunoSEQ multiplex PCR, and TCRdb holds only the in-frame ones, with some missing. This table holds approximately 150,000 clones, around 83% found once. The sequencing sample was made of peripheral blood. Receptor source: a man aged 55-75 years with active or convalescent COVID-19. Each CDR3 is given with its conserved first and last residue. Each record gives: clone size, D gene, V gene, J gene, CDR3 DNA, CDR3 protein. A D gene is named only where the DNA matches it firmly. Where a row states a size, it is once, few, many or the class of an expanded clone; other rows omit it.

>.|.|TRBV7-2|TRBJ1-4
TGTGCCAGCAGCTTAGCAACAGGGAATGAAAAACTGTTTTTT
CASSLATGNEKLFF
>.|.|TRBV11-2|TRBJ1-2
TGTGCCAGCAGCTTAGGGCTGAACCACTATGGCTACACCTTC
CASSLGLNHYGYTF
>.|TRBD1|TRBV5-4|TRBJ2-4
TGTGCCAGCAGCACGACAGGGTTCCAAAACATTCAGTACTTC
CASSTTGFQNIQYF
>.|TRBD2|TRBV2|TRBJ2-1
TGTGCCAGCAGTGCTAGCGGGAGGGCCGGTGAGCAGTTCTTC
CASSASGRAGEQFF
>once|.|TRBV11-3|TRBJ2-1
TGTGCCAGCAGCTTAGGCGGAAGCTCCTACAATGAGCAGTTCTTC
CASSLGGSSYNEQFF
>.|.|TRBV29-1|TRBJ1-1
TGCAGCGTTGACAGAGGGGGTACCTTCCCGGCTTTCTTT
CSVDRGGTFPAFF
>.|.|TRBV7-2|TRBJ1-5
TGTGCCAGCAGCTTATCCGGGAATCAGCCCCAGCATTTT
CASSLSGNQPQHF
>once|.|TRBV27|TRBJ2-2
TGTGCCAGCAGCCACGGGGAAACCGGGGAGCTGTTTTTT
CASSHGETGELFF
>few|.|TRBV9|TRBJ1-5
TGTGCCAGCAGCGTAGGGGGACACCCCAATCAGCCCCAGCATTTT
CASSVGGHPNQPQHF
>.|TRBD2|TRBV2|TRBJ2-5
TGTGCCAGCAGTGCGGGGGGCCAAGAGACCCAGTACTTC
CASSAGGQETQYF
>.|TRBD2|TRBV5-1|TRBJ2-3
TGCGCCAGCAGCTTCCGAACTAGCGGTCCGGATACGCAGTATTTT
CASSFRTSGPDTQYF
>once|TRBD2|TRBV4-3|TRBJ2-1
TGCGCCAGCAGCCAAGTAGCGGGAGGGAGCTCCTACAATGAGCAGTTCTTC
CASSQVAGGSSYNEQFF
>few|.|TRBV2|TRBJ2-2
TGTGCCAGCAAGGCAGGGGCACAGGCCGGGGAGCTGTTTTTT
CASKAGAQAGELFF
>.|.|TRBV2|TRBJ1-1
TGTGCCAGCAGCCTAGGACTCGGCACTGAAGCTTTCTTT
CASSLGLGTEAFF
>few|TRBD2|TRBV2|TRBJ2-1
TGTGCCAGCAGTGAAGCAGGGACTAGCGGTTACAATGAGCAGTTCTTC
CASSEAGTSGYNEQFF